These 17 T cell receptor beta chains share one sample of origin, sequenced in a study of human T cells and chemical hapten exposure. The time point denotes: pre-sensitization, week 0. The sample's treatment: therapeutic diphenylcyclopropenone sensitization with weekly scalp DPC. TCRdb analysed the RACE reads with MiXCR anew, one entry per CDR3 protein. The sample lists 85,000 to 120,000 distinct CDR3 sequences, 12% seen once, with 1.6% in the top ten. The sequences come from whole blood, collected in connection with sensitization to the hapten diphenylcyclopropenone (DPC). The receptors shown here come from a woman in her forties or fifties with alopecia areata. Some clones in this sample may be carry-over from other donors' samples.

CDR3 sequence: CAIRGEGNQPQHF. CDR3 in DNA: TGTGCCATCAGAGGGGAGGGCAATCAGCCCCAGCATTTT. The V gene is TRBV10-3, the J gene TRBJ1-5; D is perhaps TRBD1 (5 bases). The CDR3 covers 13 residues. Germline values: CDR1 ENHRY, CDR2 SYGVKD. Between the trimmed V and J ends, which lost 6 bases and 2 bases, there was a span of 8 bases.

The chain uses TRBV7-2 and TRBJ2-3, with TRBD1 matching over 7 bases. Germline values: CDR1 SGHTA, CDR2 FQGNSA. This CDR3 spans 15 amino acids. Trimming removed 6 bases from V and 0 bases from J; junction bases left unmatched: 6. Here the CDR3 DNA reads TGTGCCAGCAGAGGGGACAGAGCTAGCACAGATACGCAGTATTTT. This encodes CASRGDRASTDTQYF.

This clonotype was seen ten or more times. The chain has TRBV6-5 and TRBJ1-1, with D uncertain. The germline CDR1 and CDR2 sequences are MNHEY and SVGAGI. The CDR3 runs to 15 residues. Trimming left V 0 bases short and J 0 bases short, with 8 bases between. Here the CDR3 DNA reads TGTGCCAGCAGTTACTCACCATACATGAACACTGAAGCTTTCTTT. This gives the protein CASSYSPYMNTEAFF.

This clonotype was seen many times. This chain connects TRBV29-1 to TRBJ2-3, with unresolved D. The V and J ends lost 6 bases and 2 bases respectively, with 9 bases between them. Germline V gives CDR1 SQVTM, CDR2 ANQGSEA. The CDR3 has 12 residues. The CDR3 DNA sequence: TGCAGCGTCAGACTCTACACAGATACGCAGTATTTT. This gives the protein CSVRLYTDTQYF.

This clonotype showed up just a few times. The chain recombines TRBV7-9 with TRBJ1-5; 11 nucleotides agree with TRBD1. J gave up 3 bases and V 4 bases, and 11 bases lay outside the gene matches. The CDR3 length is 18 residues. CDR1 SEHNR and CDR2 FQNEAQ come from the germline V gene (reference sequence). The CDR3 loop reads CASSSPPGTGGFNQPQHF. The CDR3 coding sequence is TGTGCCAGCAGCTCCCCTCCCGGGACAGGGGGATTCAATCAGCCCCAGCATTTT.

The chain employs TRBV6-5 and TRBJ2-7; a weak D match, TRBD1 (6 bases). This CDR3 has 15 amino acids. With 6 bases removed from V and 0 bases from J, the gap between germline ends came to 15 bases. CDR1 and CDR2 from the germline V gene are MNHEY and SVGAGI. The CDR3 bases are TGTGCCAGCAGGGACCCCGCAGGGGCCTCCTACGAGCAGTACTTC. It is translated as CASRDPAGASYEQYF.

The sample holds many counts of this clonotype. The chain combines TRBV18 with TRBJ2-1; D might be TRBD2 (6 bases). Germline CDR1 and CDR2: KGHSH and LQKENI. The CDR3 sequence is 15 residues long. V was clipped by 3 bases and J by 7 bases, with 16 bases between them. Here the CDR3 reads CASSPPRKGRNEQFF. DNA for the CDR3: TGTGCCAGCTCACCCCCAAGGAAGGGGAGGAATGAGCAGTTCTTC.

This chain connects TRBV6-6 to TRBJ1-1, with D tentatively TRBD1 (5 bases). V lost 2 bases and J 5 bases, leaving 12 bases between the germline ends. The germline V gene encodes CDR1 MNHNY and CDR2 SVGAGI (reference sequence). The CDR3 contains 14 residues. CDR3 sequence (DNA): TGTGCCAGCAGTTACCGTCAGGGAAGGACTGAAGCTTTCTTT. It translates to CASSYRQGRTEAFF.

This clonotype has a handful of counts. V usage is TRBV7-2 and J usage is TRBJ2-2; no clear D gene. Trimming removed 5 bases at V and 0 bases at J, with 13 bases between. Germline V lookup: CDR1 SGHTA, CDR2 FQGNSA. The CDR3 length is 16 residues. The CDR3 spells CASSPRQASNTGELFF. The CDR3 DNA sequence: TGTGCCAGCAGCCCTCGTCAAGCTTCGAACACCGGGGAGCTGTTTTTT.

V is TRBV11-1 and J is TRBJ2-1, with 7 bases that match TRBD1. There are 13 residues in the CDR3. V lost 1 base and J lost 12; bases outside the gene matches: 6. Looked up from germline, CDR1 is SGHAT and CDR2 is FQDESV (reference sequence). CDR3: CASSLEGARLQFF. Written as DNA, the CDR3 is TGTGCCAGCAGCTTAGAGGGGGCCCGCCTGCAGTTCTTC.

This clonotype was picked up a small number of times. The chain combines TRBV2 with TRBJ2-3; D gene uncertain. CDR1 is SNHLY, CDR2 FYNNEI, per germline. The CDR3 runs to 12 residues. Trimming pared 5 bases from V and 0 bases from J, leaving 3 bases between. CDR3 in amino acids: CASSSSTDTQYF. CDR3 sequence (DNA): TGTGCCAGCAGTTCTAGCACAGATACGCAGTATTTT.

This clonotype has a handful of counts. This rearrangement joins TRBV20-1 to TRBJ2-7; D is unresolved. There are 14 residues in the CDR3. V lost 2 bases to trimming and J lost 0 bases, with 11 bases between them. Germline V gives CDR1 DFQATT, CDR2 SNEGSKA (reference sequence). CDR3 region: CSARPDRHSYEQYF. CDR3 DNA sequence: TGCAGTGCTAGACCCGACCGCCACTCCTACGAGCAGTACTTC.

The chain links TRBV7-9 to TRBJ1-2; no firm D call. Per the germline V gene, CDR1 is SEHNR and CDR2 is FQNEAQ (reference sequence). Deletions cut 2 bases from V and 4 bases from J, with 8 bases between. The CDR3 runs to 13 residues. DNA of the CDR3: TGTGCCAGCAGCTTACACGGATTCTATGGCTACACCTTC. Translation gives CASSLHGFYGYTF.

V is TRBV10-1 and J is TRBJ2-3; 9 bases fit TRBD1. The CDR3 totals 15 residues. Trimming at V came to 6 bases and at J to 4 bases, leaving 8 bases not matched to a gene. Germline V lookup: CDR1 WNHNN, CDR2 SYGVQD (reference sequence). The CDR3 bases are TGCGCCAGCAGGCCGGGACAGGGAAGGGCAGATACGCAGTATTTT. Amino acid sequence: CASRPGQGRADTQYF.

This clonotype was found a few times. This chain links TRBV28 with TRBJ1-5; D is perhaps TRBD1 (5 bases). The V end was cut by 6 bases, the J end by 9 bases, with 21 bases between. This CDR3 contains 15 residues. Germline loops: CDR1 MDHEN, CDR2 SYDVKM. CDR3: CASSAAGGVARPQHF. The CDR3 DNA reads as TGTGCCAGCAGCGCGGCCGGGGGGGTGGCGAGGCCCCAGCATTTT.

This clonotype has a handful of counts. This chain joins TRBV12-3 or TRBV12-4 and TRBJ2-1; D is undetermined. The CDR3 totals 14 residues. Deletions cut 5 bases from V and 5 bases from J, with 13 bases between. CDR3 sequence: CASSPNLLHNEQFF. DNA of the CDR3: TGTGCCAGCAGTCCGAACTTGCTCCACAATGAGCAGTTCTTC.

This clonotype was recorded a few times. V usage is TRBV7-9 and J usage is TRBJ1-1; 7 bases map to TRBD1. J was trimmed by 1 base and V by 7 bases; bases with no gene match: 9. From germline, CDR1 is SEHNR and CDR2 FQNEAQ (reference sequence). CDR3 length: 15 residues. The CDR3 reads CASTPRGTANTEAFF. The CDR3 DNA reads as TGTGCCAGCACGCCCAGGGGGACGGCGAACACTGAAGCTTTCTTT.